These 18 T cell receptor beta chains came from one sample sequenced in a study of long-term antiretroviral therapy in people with HIV. It was version v3.0 of the immunoSEQ assay that was run at survey level. Clones were read by immunoSEQ multiplex PCR, and TCRdb kept only the in-frame ones, dropping some. Among 20,000 to 25,000 clones listed, around 85% were seen once. The specimen was unsorted PBMCs, collected 1.5 years after starting antiretroviral therapy. The receptors stem from a man aged 30 to 39 with HIV.

This chain uses TRBV14 with TRBJ1-1; the D gene is possibly TRBD1 (5 bases). Per germline, CDR1 SGHDN and CDR2 FVKESK. V shed 4 bases and J shed 5 bases, with 17 bases lying between them. This CDR3 is built from 15 residues. CDR3 bases: TGTGCCAGCAGCCTTCGCCCGGGGGTGGGGACTGAAGCTTTCTTT. Translation: CASSLRPGVGTEAFF. Drawing the rest from reference TRBV14 and TRBJ1-1, the complete variable domain is EAGVTQFPSHSVIEKGQTVTLRCDPISGHDNLYWYRRVMGKEIKFLLHFVKESKQDESGMPNNRFLAERTGGTYSTLKVQPAELEDSGVYFCASSLRPGVGTEAFFGQGTRLTVV.

The chain carries TRBV5-1 and TRBJ2-1; 10 positions match TRBD1. The J segment lost 6 bases and the V segment lost 3 bases, leaving 3 bases of the junction unmatched. From germline, CDR1 is SGHRS and CDR2 YFSETQ. The CDR3 contains 14 residues. The CDR3: CASSSGQGVNEQFF. The CDR3 region has the DNA TGCGCCAGCAGCTCTGGACAGGGGGTCAATGAGCAGTTCTTC.

Only a few counts were recorded for this clone. One end of the junction fails to match germline, which may point to a read error. The rearrangement links TRBV19 to TRBJ1-2; TRBD1 is a possible D gene (6 bases). Germline V gene lookup returns CDR1 LNHDA and CDR2 SQIVND (reference sequence). This CDR3 is 13 amino acids long. CDR3 amino acids: CASSSDRFLAMAF. CDR3 bases: TGTGCCAGTAGCAGTGACAGGTTCCTGGCTATGGCCTTC.

This chain joins TRBV19 and TRBJ2-7; D may be TRBD1 (5 bases). In germline, CDR1 is LNHDA, CDR2 SQIVND (reference sequence). The CDR3 sequence is 14 residues long. Deletions cut 6 bases from V and 2 bases from J, with 14 bases between. CDR3 nucleotides: TGTGCCAGTAGGACAGACACTCTTCCCTACGAGCAGTACTTC. Translation: CASRTDTLPYEQYF.

V is TRBV15 and J is TRBJ2-1, with 11 bases identical to TRBD2. Trimming removed 5 bases from V and 4 bases from J; junction bases left unmatched: 4. The germline gives CDR1 LNHNV, CDR2 YYDKDF (reference sequence). The CDR3 is 15 residues long. The CDR3: CATSPGLAGYNEQFF. The CDR3, as DNA: TGTGCCACCAGCCCCGGACTAGCGGGTTACAATGAGCAGTTCTTC.

The chain is built from TRBV5-5 and TRBJ2-7; 8 bases map to TRBD1. Germline CDR1 SGHKS, CDR2 YYEKEE (reference sequence). This CDR3 has 14 amino acids. Trimming took 0 bases from V and 3 from J; bases not matched to a gene: 2. In nucleotides, the CDR3 is TGTGCCAGCAGCTTGGGGGACAGGAACTACGAGCAGTACTTC. The encoded protein is CASSLGDRNYEQYF.

V gene TRBV11-2 combines with J gene TRBJ1-1; maybe TRBD1 (6 bases). Germline CDR1 and CDR2: SGHAT and FQNNGV. The V and J ends lost 1 base and 9 bases respectively, with 12 bases between them. The CDR3 loop spans 13 amino acids. The CDR3 DNA reads as TGTGCCAGCAGCTTAGGTGCGGGGGGCCAAGCTTTCTTT. Amino acids: CASSLGAGGQAFF.

The chain joins TRBV5-6 to TRBJ2-7, with TRBD1 matching 8 bases. Germline assignment: CDR1 SGHDT and CDR2 YYEEEE. The CDR3 consists of 17 residues. The V and J ends lost 2 bases and 4 bases, in that order; junction bases with no gene match: 14. The CDR3 DNA reads as TGTGCCAGCAGCTTAGGACAGGGAGGTGGTCCCCGATACGAGCAGTACTTC. This codes for CASSLGQGGGPRYEQYF.

V gene TRBV27 combines with J gene TRBJ1-1; 7 nucleotides agree with TRBD1. There are 14 residues in the CDR3. Unmatched junction bases numbered 2, after V lost 4 bases and J lost 0 bases. The germline gives CDR1 MNHEY, CDR2 SMNVEV (reference sequence). CDR3 nucleotide sequence: TGTGCCAGCAGTTGGGGGACAGTGAACACTGAAGCTTTCTTT. It codes for CASSWGTVNTEAFF.

This chain links TRBV5-1 with TRBJ1-4, with D unresolved. CDR3 length equals 14 residues. The germline V gene encodes CDR1 SGHRS and CDR2 YFSETQ. V lost 0 bases, J lost 5 bases, and 8 bases lay in between. This CDR3 is CASSLVGPNEKLFF. The DNA for the CDR3 is TGCGCCAGCAGCTTGGTCGGTCCCAATGAAAAACTGTTTTTT.

The CDR3 loop is CASSGNRGNTIYF. Written as DNA, the CDR3 is TGTGCCAGCAGCGGAAACAGGGGAAACACCATATATTTT. The chain carries TRBV7-6 and TRBJ1-3, with D tentatively TRBD1 (5 bases). This CDR3 is 13 amino acids long. V was shortened by 5 bases and J by 4 bases, with 9 bases between the two germline ends. CDR1 is SGHVS, CDR2 FNYEAQ, per germline.

J is TRBJ1-4 and V is TRBV6-1; D unresolved. The CDR3 covers 15 residues. Looked up from germline, CDR1 is MNHNS and CDR2 is SASEGT. V was pared by 6 bases and J by 4 bases, with 15 bases between. The CDR3 spells CASRPDVTYNEKLFF. The CDR3 DNA is TGTGCCAGCAGACCGGATGTGACTTATAATGAAAAACTGTTTTTT.

The genes are TRBV9 and TRBJ1-1, with D perhaps TRBD1 (6 bases). The CDR3 length is 14 residues. Germline loops: CDR1 SGDLS, CDR2 YYNGEE. The germline V and J ends were trimmed by 0 bases and 6 bases, with 12 bases remaining between them. The CDR3 nucleotides are TGTGCCAGCAGCGTAGTGATTAGGGGGGCTGAAGCTTTCTTT. It yields the protein CASSVVIRGAEAFF. The complete variable domain, with remaining parts taken from reference TRBV9 and TRBJ1-1, reads DSGVTQTPKHLITATGQRVTLRCSPRSGDLSVYWYQQSLDQGLQFLIQYYNGEERAKGNILERFSAQQFPDLHSELNLSSLELGDSALYFCASSVVIRGAEAFFGQGTRLTVV.

This clone showed up just a few times. The chain couples TRBV4-3 to TRBJ2-1, with 9 positions matching TRBD1. This CDR3 comprises 16 residues. From germline, CDR1 is LGHNA and CDR2 YSLEER. Unmatched junction bases numbered 6, after V lost 1 base and J lost 5 bases. This CDR3 is CASSQGVTGGNNEQFF. The DNA for the CDR3 is TGCGCCAGCAGCCAAGGGGTGACAGGGGGGAACAATGAGCAGTTCTTC.

The chain's CDR3 is CASSLERAISYNEQFF. The CDR3 DNA follows: TGTGCCAGCAGCTTAGAACGAGCGATCTCCTACAATGAGCAGTTCTTC. This chain uses TRBV7-6 with TRBJ2-1; D is unclear. The V gene's germline CDR1 is SGHVS and CDR2 FNYEAQ. The V end lost 1 base, the J end lost 0 bases, and 10 bases lay between the germline ends. The CDR3 totals 16 residues. The full variable domain, in which reference TRBV7-6 and TRBJ2-1 provide the parts outside the CDR3, is GAGVSQSPRYKVTKRGQDVALRCDPISGHVSLYWYRQALGQGPEFLTYFNYEAQQDKSGLPNDRFSAERPEGSISTLTIQRTEQRDSAMYRCASSLERAISYNEQFFGPGTRLTVL.

The rearrangement uses TRBV4-3 and TRBJ1-5; possibly TRBD1 for D (6 bases). The germline V and J ends were trimmed by 0 bases and 2 bases, with 14 bases remaining between them. The germline CDR1 and CDR2 sequences are LGHNA and YSLEER. This CDR3 region has 17 residues. In nucleotides, the CDR3 is TGCGCCAGCAGCCAAGACCTGACAGGTGCGGGCAATCAGCCCCAGCATTTT. It specifies CASSQDLTGAGNQPQHF.

V and J are TRBV4-2 and TRBJ2-7; either TRBD1 or TRBD2 may supply D (5 bases each). This CDR3 is built from 15 residues. Trimming cost V 5 bases and J 2 bases, with 16 bases left between them. Germline assignment: CDR1 LGHNA and CDR2 YNFKEQ. Written as DNA, the CDR3 is TGTGCCAGCAGCATACGGGGCGCCCACCCCTACGAGCAGTACTTC. It codes for CASSIRGAHPYEQYF.

This clone was found a few times. The chain couples TRBV11-2 to TRBJ1-4; D is undetermined. The germline V and J ends were trimmed by 0 bases and 8 bases, with 16 bases remaining between them. CDR3 length: 16 residues. In germline, CDR1 is SGHAT, CDR2 FQNNGV. The chain's CDR3 is CASSLDRPSGGEKLFF. The CDR3 DNA reads as TGTGCCAGCAGCTTAGATCGTCCTTCGGGAGGGGAAAAACTGTTTTTT.